Below are 23 T cell receptor beta chains sequenced from a single sample in a study of T cells in Graves' hyperthyroidism and ophthalmopathy (dated by TCRdb to the late 2010s). The library was made by multiplex PCR. Data came from an Illumina HiSeq 2000. The TCR beta CDR3 regions were amplified from RNA transcripts. A first-round RT-PCR of the TCR CDR3 used the HTBI primer set with the Qiagen OneStep RT-PCR kit. The public sequencing data were trimmed at Q25 with fastp and processed into clonotypes with MiXCR by TCRdb, which kept only in-frame beta chains. Entries are consolidated by CDR3 protein sequence, retaining the most common genes and DNA. The sample has hundreds of thousands of distinct CDR3 sequences on record, roughly 15% of them singletons. The leading ten clones occupy around 20% of the sample. Sequencing was done on a sample of blood. The receptors here all came from a woman in her sixties with Graves' ophthalmopathy.

In this sample, this clonotype turned up many times. The rearrangement links TRBV12-3 or TRBV12-4 to TRBJ1-5; 8 nucleotides line up with TRBD1. The trim removed 6 bases at V and 3 bases at J, leaving 4 bases unmatched. This CDR3 is 14 amino acids long. The CDR3 bases are TGTGCCAGCAGGATGGGACAGGACAATCAGCCCCAGCATTTT. Its protein is CASRMGQDNQPQHF.

With respect to this clonotype: Relative to the germline gene, one junction end is altered; a read error may explain this. This chain uses TRBV6-2 or TRBV6-3 with TRBJ2-7; 7 bases agree with TRBD2. The CDR3 totals 16 residues. Germline V gives CDR1 MNHEY, CDR2 SVGEGT. This chain's CDR3 is CARSPTRLAVIYEQYF. CDR3 in DNA: TGTGCCCGCAGTCCCACCCGACTAGCAGTAATCTACGAGCAGTACTTC.

In its sample, this clonotype was seen many times. This chain uses TRBV11-2 with TRBJ2-7; the D gene is possibly TRBD2 (5 bases). Germline values: CDR1 SGHAT, CDR2 FQNNGV. The CDR3 spans 13 residues. Trimming took 1 base from V and 6 from J, leaving 10 bases between them. As DNA, the CDR3 is TGTGCCAGCAGCTTAGCGGGCGGGTTCGAGCAGTACTTC. This codes for CASSLAGGFEQYF.

This clonotype was counted many times. This chain connects TRBV2 to TRBJ2-1, with D maybe TRBD2 (6 bases). V lost 6 bases and J 3 bases, leaving 15 bases between the germline ends. The CDR3 totals 15 residues. CDR1 and CDR2 from the germline V gene are SNHLY and FYNNEI. For the CDR3, the DNA is TGTGCCAGCAGGTTGGGCGGGACTTTCTACAATGAGCAGTTCTTC. Its translation: CASRLGGTFYNEQFF.

This clonotype was observed at least ten times. V usage is TRBV5-1 and J usage is TRBJ2-1, with D possibly called TRBD1 or TRBD2 (7 bases each). Germline V gene data show CDR1 as SGHRS and CDR2 as YFSETQ. The CDR3 runs to 15 residues. Between the trimmed V and J ends, which lost 4 bases and 1 base, there was a span of 12 bases. CDR3 nucleotide sequence: TGCGCCAGCAGCCCAGGGGGGGCGTCCTACAATGAGCAGTTCTTC. This codes for CASSPGGASYNEQFF. Combining the CDR3 with reference TRBV5-1 and TRBJ2-1 gives the whole variable domain KAGVTQTPRYLIKTRGQQVTLSCSPISGHRSVSWYQQTPGQGLQFLFEYFSETQRNKGNFPGRFSGRQFSNSRSEMNVSTLELGDSALYLCASSPGGASYNEQFFGPGTRLTVL.

This clonotype was found many times. The rearrangement links TRBV3-1 to TRBJ2-6; no firm D call. V lost 3 bases and J 2 bases, leaving 5 bases between the germline ends. The CDR3 covers 14 residues. Germline V gene lookup returns CDR1 LGHDT and CDR2 YNNKEL (reference sequence). The DNA of the CDR3 is TGTGCCAGCAGCCATGGGGCTGGGGCCAACGTCCTGACTTTC. Encoded protein: CASSHGAGANVLTF.

This clonotype showed up many times. The rearrangement links TRBV2 to TRBJ2-4, with a weak D call TRBD1 (6 bases). Germline lookup yields CDR1 SNHLY and CDR2 FYNNEI. The CDR3 spans 14 residues. V shed 3 bases and J shed 6 bases, with 12 bases lying between them. The CDR3: CASSDRGRRNIQYF. The DNA for the CDR3 is TGTGCCAGCAGTGACAGGGGTCGAAGAAACATTCAGTACTTC.

This clonotype was seen many times. This chain uses TRBV5-1 with TRBJ2-7, with no clear D. Germline loops: CDR1 SGHRS, CDR2 YFSETQ. The CDR3 totals 15 residues. With 0 bases removed from V and 6 bases from J, the gap between germline ends came to 16 bases. The CDR3 DNA reads TGCGCCAGCAGCTTGGGGACCGGCGGTATGTTCGAGCAGTACTTC. Translated, it gives CASSLGTGGMFEQYF.

Ten or more counts support this clonotype. DNA for the CDR3: TGTGCCAGCAGTGTCAGGGGCCTTTACCAAGAGACCCAGTACTTC. Encoded protein: CASSVRGLYQETQYF. This chain joins TRBV2 and TRBJ2-5; TRBD1 is a possible D gene (6 bases). Germline V CDR1 and CDR2: SNHLY, FYNNEI. Trimming cost V 4 bases and J 0 bases, with 12 bases left between them. The CDR3 extends over 15 amino acids.

This clonotype was counted at least ten times. The rearrangement joins TRBV5-1 to TRBJ2-1, with TRBD2 matching over 9 bases. Per germline, CDR1 SGHRS and CDR2 YFSETQ. Unmatched junction bases numbered 10, after V lost 4 bases and J lost 5 bases. This CDR3 is built from 16 residues. CDR3 bases: TGCGCCAGCAGCCCGGGTCTAGCGGGACCCAACAATGAGCAGTTCTTC. It yields the protein CASSPGLAGPNNEQFF.

This clonotype was detected only a few times. This chain connects TRBV9 to TRBJ2-1; 10 bases align to TRBD2. With 2 bases clipped from V and 5 bases from J, the junction kept 4 bases outside the gene matches. The germline CDR1 and CDR2 sequences are SGDLS and YYNGEE. This CDR3 comprises 15 residues. CDR3 in DNA: TGTGCCAGCAGCGTGAGCGGGAGGGCCGACAATGAGCAGTTCTTC. Its protein product is CASSVSGRADNEQFF.

This clonotype was picked up many times. The chain joins TRBV6-1 to TRBJ1-1; D is possibly TRBD1 (5 bases). This CDR3 is built from 14 residues. The germline gives CDR1 MNHNS, CDR2 SASEGT. The V and J ends lost 6 bases and 0 bases respectively, with 11 bases between them. As DNA, the CDR3 is TGTGCCAGCAGACCGGGGGGGTTGAACACTGAAGCTTTCTTT. Translation gives CASRPGGLNTEAFF.

The chain uses TRBV7-6 and TRBJ1-5, with a possible D match to TRBD1 (5 bases). V was clipped by 5 bases and J by 4 bases, with 12 bases between them. The germline V gene encodes CDR1 SGHVS and CDR2 FNYEAQ. CDR3 length: 14 residues. In nucleotides, the CDR3 is TGTGCCAGCAGCCTGACGGCAGGGAATCAGCCCCAGCATTTT. Translation: CASSLTAGNQPQHF.

This clonotype has ten or more counts. CDR3 coding DNA: TGTGCCAGCAGTTTATTAGCGGGGGGTAATGAGCAGTTCTTC. Translating it yields CASSLLAGGNEQFF. The rearrangement links TRBV28 to TRBJ2-1, with 10 bases lining up with TRBD2. Trimming cost V 1 base and J 7 bases; bases outside gene matches: 1. The CDR3 covers 14 residues. Per the germline V gene, CDR1 is MDHEN and CDR2 is SYDVKM.

This clonotype was picked up many times. The chain employs TRBV6-1 and TRBJ2-7, with 9 bases identical to TRBD1. CDR1 is MNHNS and CDR2 is SASEGT in the germline V gene. The V gene end was trimmed by 5 bases and the J gene end by 5 bases; junction bases not matched to a gene: 4. The CDR3 sequence is 13 residues long. The DNA of the CDR3 is TGTGCCAGCAGTTATCGGACAGGGGACGAGCAGTACTTC. Translating gives CASSYRTGDEQYF.

This clonotype has ten or more counts. The V gene is TRBV3-1, the J gene TRBJ2-1; D not certain. The length of the CDR3 is 12 residues. Germline values: CDR1 LGHDT, CDR2 YNNKEL (reference sequence). Trimming pared 2 bases from V and 7 bases from J, leaving 6 bases between. This CDR3 is CASSQFGNEQFF. CDR3 sequence (DNA): TGTGCCAGCAGCCAATTTGGTAATGAGCAGTTCTTC.

This clonotype was observed a few times. The genes are TRBV6-1 and TRBJ1-1; D is uncertain. The CDR3 covers 14 residues. Deletions cut 2 bases from V and 3 bases from J, with 10 bases between. Looked up from germline, CDR1 is MNHNS and CDR2 is SASEGT. The CDR3 nucleotides read TGTGCCAGCAGTGAACGTAGATGGGACACTGAAGCTTTCTTT. Its protein is CASSERRWDTEAFF.

This clonotype was counted at least ten times. The CDR3: CASSPMEGVKNIQYF. In nucleotides, the CDR3 is TGTGCCAGCAGCCCTATGGAGGGAGTCAAAAACATTCAGTACTTC. V is TRBV11-2 and J is TRBJ2-4, with D possibly being TRBD2 (6 bases). This CDR3 has 15 amino acids. V dropped 5 bases and J dropped 3 bases, with 14 bases sitting between them. Per germline, CDR1 SGHAT and CDR2 FQNNGV.

The chain couples TRBV25-1 to TRBJ2-1; D is perhaps TRBD1 or TRBD2 (7 bases each). The germline V gene encodes CDR1 MGHDK and CDR2 SYGVNS. Trimming took 10 bases from V and 8 from J, leaving 18 bases between them. The CDR3 consists of 13 residues. The CDR3 sequence is CATATQGGDEQFF. The CDR3 DNA reads as TGTGCCACTGCTACTCAGGGGGGGGATGAGCAGTTCTTC.

V and J are TRBV6-1 and TRBJ2-3, with 8 bases lining up with TRBD2. The CDR3 runs to 14 residues. Germline V CDR1 and CDR2: MNHNS, SASEGT. Trimming took 6 bases from V and 5 from J; bases not matched to a gene: 7. The CDR3 DNA follows: TGTGCCAGCAGAGAGGGGACTAGGGGAGATACGCAGTATTTT. Its protein is CASREGTRGDTQYF.

This sequence joins TRBV2 and TRBJ2-6, with D perhaps TRBD2 (6 bases). Trimming left V 6 bases short and J 4 bases short, with 16 bases between. The CDR3 extends over 16 amino acids. Germline V gene data show CDR1 as SNHLY and CDR2 as FYNNEI. The CDR3 DNA reads TGTGCCAGCAGGGGCGGGACCGCACTAGGGGCCAACGTCCTGACTTTC. Amino acid sequence: CASRGGTALGANVLTF. Looking up the rest from reference TRBV2 and TRBJ2-6 gives the full variable domain: EPEVTQTPSHQVTQMGQEVILRCVPISNHLYFYWYRQILGQKVEFLVSFYNNEISEKSEIFDDQFSVERPDGSNFTLKIRSTKLEDSAMYFCASRGGTALGANVLTFGAGSRLTVL.

This clonotype was seen more than once but under ten times. The rearrangement uses TRBV30 and TRBJ2-6; no clear D. V dropped 1 base and J dropped 4 bases, with 5 bases sitting between them. Germline CDR1 is GTSNPN and CDR2 is SVGIG (reference sequence). This CDR3 region has 13 residues. The CDR3 protein is CAWSDGGANVLTF. The CDR3 DNA sequence: TGTGCCTGGAGTGATGGCGGGGCCAACGTCCTGACTTTC.

The sample holds many counts of this clonotype. The chain has TRBV5-6 and TRBJ2-7; D is perhaps TRBD1 (5 bases). This CDR3 region has 14 residues. Trimming took off 0 bases at V and 9 bases at J, with 16 bases between the two ends. Germline-derived CDR1 and CDR2 are SGHDT and YYEEEE. In DNA, the CDR3 is TGTGCCAGCAGCTTGGAACAGCCAACAGGCGGGCAGTACTTC. It is translated as CASSLEQPTGGQYF.